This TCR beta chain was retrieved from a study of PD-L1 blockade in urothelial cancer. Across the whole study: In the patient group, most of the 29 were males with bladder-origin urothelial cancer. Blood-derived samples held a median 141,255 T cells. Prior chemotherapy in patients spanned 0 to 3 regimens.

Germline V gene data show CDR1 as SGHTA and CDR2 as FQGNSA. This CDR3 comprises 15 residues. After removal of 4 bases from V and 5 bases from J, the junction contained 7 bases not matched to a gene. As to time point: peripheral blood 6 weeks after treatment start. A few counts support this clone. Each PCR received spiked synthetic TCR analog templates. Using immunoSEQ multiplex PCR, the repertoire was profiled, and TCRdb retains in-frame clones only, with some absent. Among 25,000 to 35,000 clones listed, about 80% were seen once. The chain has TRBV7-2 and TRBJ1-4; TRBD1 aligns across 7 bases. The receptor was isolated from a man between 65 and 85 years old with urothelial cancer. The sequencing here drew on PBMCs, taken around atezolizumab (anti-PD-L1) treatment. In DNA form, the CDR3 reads TGTGCCAGCAGCTCTACAGGGGACGGCAATGAAAAACTGTTTTTT. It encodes CASSSTGDGNEKLFF.